This T cell receptor beta chain was recovered during a study of T cell responses to AZD1222 COVID-19 vaccine. Study-level findings and limits: Baseline antibody screening turned up just six or seven seropositive AZD1222 recipients. In a largely white British group with more females than males, clonal diversity was possibly underestimated.

This clone was recorded at least ten times. The antigen is unknown. Sequencing used immunoSEQ multiplex PCR; TCRdb keeps in-frame clones, though not all of them. Among 170,000 or so clones listed, approximately 90% were seen once. The germline CDR1 and CDR2 sequences are SEHNR and FQNEAQ (reference sequence). This CDR3 is built from 14 residues. The V end was cut by 0 bases, the J end by 4 bases, with 9 bases between. This receptor was taken from an adult in good health. V gene TRBV7-9 combines with J gene TRBJ1-2; D is possibly TRBD1 (6 bases). Sequencing was performed on peripheral blood, taken on day 0 of AZD1222 vaccination. CDR3 coding DNA: TGTGCCAGCAGCTTAGCGCCAGGGGTCTATGGCTACACCTTC. Translating gives CASSLAPGVYGYTF.